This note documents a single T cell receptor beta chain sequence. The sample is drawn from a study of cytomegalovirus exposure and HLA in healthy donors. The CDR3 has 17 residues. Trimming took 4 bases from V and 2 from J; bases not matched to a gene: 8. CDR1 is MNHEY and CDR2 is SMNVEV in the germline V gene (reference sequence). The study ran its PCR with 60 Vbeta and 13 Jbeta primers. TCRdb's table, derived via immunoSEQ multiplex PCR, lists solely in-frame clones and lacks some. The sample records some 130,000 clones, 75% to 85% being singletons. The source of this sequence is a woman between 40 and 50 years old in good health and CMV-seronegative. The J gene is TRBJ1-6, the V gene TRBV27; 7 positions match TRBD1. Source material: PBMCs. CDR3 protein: CASSSTGRTPYNSPLHF. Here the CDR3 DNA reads TGTGCCAGCAGTTCGACAGGGCGGACACCCTATAATTCACCCCTCCACTTT.